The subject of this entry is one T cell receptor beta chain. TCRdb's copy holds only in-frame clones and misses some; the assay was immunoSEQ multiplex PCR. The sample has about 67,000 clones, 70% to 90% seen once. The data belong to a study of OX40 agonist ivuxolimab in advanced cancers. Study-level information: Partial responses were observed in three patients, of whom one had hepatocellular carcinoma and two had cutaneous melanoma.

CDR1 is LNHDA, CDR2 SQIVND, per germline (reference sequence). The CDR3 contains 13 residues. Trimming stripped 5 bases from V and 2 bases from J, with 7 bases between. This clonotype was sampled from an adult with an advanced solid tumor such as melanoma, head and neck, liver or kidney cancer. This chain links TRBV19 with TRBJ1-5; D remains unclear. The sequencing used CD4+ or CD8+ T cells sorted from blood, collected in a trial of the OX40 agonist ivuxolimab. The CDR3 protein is CASSPTGNQPQHF. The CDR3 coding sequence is TGTGCCAGTAGTCCGACGGGCAATCAGCCCCAGCATTTT.